One and the same sample provided the 16 T cell receptor beta chains below, sequenced in a study of graft-versus-host responses after intestinal transplantation. Antigens for these TCRs are unknown. TCRdb's table, derived via immunoSEQ multiplex PCR, lists solely in-frame clones and lacks some. Among over 65,000 clones, 91% were seen once, and the ten largest hold more than 0.095%. The sample was unstimulated CD4+ T cells sorted from spleen or lymph node cells, taken before intestinal transplant. The receptor set was obtained from a human donor who received an intestinal transplant.

The genes are TRBV15 and TRBJ2-7; 8 positions agree with TRBD1. Germline V gene lookup returns CDR1 LNHNV and CDR2 YYDKDF (reference sequence). This CDR3 region has 16 residues. Trimming cost V 1 base and J 0 bases; bases outside gene matches: 5. The CDR3 region is CATSRGGDRSSYEQYF. CDR3 nucleotide sequence: TGTGCCACCAGCAGAGGGGGGGACAGGAGCTCCTACGAGCAGTACTTC.

This chain connects TRBV6-5 to TRBJ1-3, with D hard to call. The length of the CDR3 is 15 residues. Germline assignment: CDR1 MNHEY and CDR2 SVGAGI. The ends were cut back, 0 bases at V and 3 bases at J, with 9 bases in the middle. CDR3 amino acids: CASSYSIRRGNTIYF. In DNA, the CDR3 is TGTGCCAGCAGTTACTCGATCAGGCGTGGAAACACCATATATTTT.

The rearrangement links TRBV6-6 to TRBJ2-2, with D tentatively TRBD1 (5 bases). CDR1 and CDR2 from the germline V gene are MNHNY and SVGAGI (reference sequence). Trimming shortened V by 1 base and J by 6 bases, and 12 bases separated the two germline ends. The CDR3 extends over 15 amino acids. The CDR3 sequence: CASSYYGAWAGELFF. CDR3 DNA: TGTGCCAGCAGTTACTATGGGGCGTGGGCCGGGGAGCTGTTTTTT.

The gene calls are TRBV10-3 and TRBJ2-6; D possibly corresponds to TRBD1 (6 bases). The CDR3 runs 16 residues. The V gene's germline CDR1 is ENHRY and CDR2 SYGVKD. The V end was cut by 0 bases, the J end by 0 bases, with 6 bases between. CDR3: CAISESGGSGANVLTF. The CDR3 DNA follows: TGTGCCATCAGTGAGTCAGGGGGCTCTGGGGCCAACGTCCTGACTTTC.

The rearrangement uses TRBV4-3 and TRBJ2-7; D gene uncertain. The CDR3 sequence is 16 residues long. Germline CDR1 is LGHNA and CDR2 is YSLEER. V lost 0 bases to trimming and J lost 0 bases, with 12 bases between them. The CDR3 reads CASSQEWAQISYEQYF. The CDR3, as DNA: TGCGCCAGCAGCCAAGAATGGGCACAGATCTCCTACGAGCAGTACTTC.

The count of this clone is one. The gene calls are TRBV4-3 and TRBJ1-2; 10 nucleotides agree with TRBD1. CDR1 and CDR2 from the germline V gene are LGHNA and YSLEER. V lost 0 bases, J lost 8 bases, and 9 bases stayed unmatched. The CDR3 is made up of 16 amino acids. The CDR3 sequence: CASSQDARQGAWGYTF. The DNA for the CDR3 is TGCGCCAGCAGCCAAGATGCCAGACAGGGGGCATGGGGCTACACCTTC.

The rearrangement uses TRBV25-1 and TRBJ2-5, with 11 bases fitting TRBD1. The J call may be wrong; the DNA end is better matched by TRBJ2-7. This CDR3 region has 15 residues. Germline loops: CDR1 MGHDK, CDR2 SYGVNS. CDR3: CASSGSGTGGYEQYF. For the CDR3, the DNA is TGTGCCAGCAGTGGCAGCGGGACAGGGGGCTACGAGCAGTACTTC.

The chain joins TRBV25-1 to TRBJ2-7, with 8 nucleotides matching TRBD1. The CDR3 has 14 amino acids. Germline assignment: CDR1 MGHDK and CDR2 SYGVNS. V trimming: 6 bases; J trimming: 1 base; junction bases outside the gene matches: 5. In DNA form, the CDR3 reads TGTGCCAGCAGCTTGACAGGGGCTTCCTACGAGCAGTACTTC. It yields the protein CASSLTGASYEQYF.

The chain is built from TRBV2 and TRBJ1-5; D possibly corresponds to TRBD1 (5 bases). The CDR3 extends over 13 amino acids. V was cut by 6 bases and J by 7 bases, with 13 bases left in between. Germline V CDR1 and CDR2: SNHLY, FYNNEI. The CDR3, as DNA: TGTGCCAGCAGATCCACCGACAGCCAGCCCCAGCATTTT. It translates to CASRSTDSQPQHF.

The V and J genes are TRBV6-5 and TRBJ2-5; D might be TRBD2 (6 bases). V lost 3 bases, J lost 4 bases, and 12 bases lay in between. Germline CDR1 reads MNHEY; CDR2 reads SVGAGI. The CDR3 is made up of 14 amino acids. CDR3 in amino acids: CASSYARDGETQYF. The DNA for the CDR3 is TGTGCCAGCAGTTATGCGCGGGATGGAGAGACCCAGTACTTC.

There are a few counts of this clone. This chain joins TRBV5-8 and TRBJ1-5; tentative D call: TRBD1 (5 bases). The CDR3 length is 14 residues. Trimming stripped 4 bases from V and 6 bases from J, with 14 bases between. The V gene's germline CDR1 is SGHTS and CDR2 YDEGEE. This CDR3 is CASSGRTGFQPQHF. The CDR3 DNA is TGTGCCAGCAGCGGACGAACAGGTTTTCAGCCCCAGCATTTT. Variable domain in full (rest from reference TRBV5-8 and TRBJ1-5): EAGVTQSPTHLIKTRGQQATLRCSPISGHTSVYWYQQALGLGLQFLLWYDEGEERNRGNFPPRFSGRQFPNYSSELNVNALELEDSALYLCASSGRTGFQPQHFGDGTRLSIL.

This clone was found a few times. The genes are TRBV10-1 and TRBJ2-7; 8 bases align to TRBD1. J gave up 2 bases and V 5 bases, and 5 bases lay outside the gene matches. Per germline, CDR1 WNHNN and CDR2 SYGVQD (reference sequence). This CDR3 comprises 14 residues. The CDR3 is CASSRTGNTYEQYF. The CDR3 DNA is TGCGCCAGCAGTAGGACAGGGAATACCTACGAGCAGTACTTC.

The V call is TRBV30, the J call TRBJ1-2; D may be TRBD1 (6 bases). Between the trimmed V and J ends, which lost 0 bases and 4 bases, there was a span of 12 bases. This CDR3 region has 14 residues. CDR1 GTSNPN and CDR2 SVGIG come from the germline V gene (reference sequence). The CDR3 DNA sequence: TGTGCCTGGAGTGTATGGGCAGGGGCCTATGGCTACACCTTC. Its protein is CAWSVWAGAYGYTF.

This clone appeared a single time. This chain links TRBV15 with TRBJ2-2; D not certain. Germline V gene sequence: CDR1 LNHNV, CDR2 YYDKDF (reference sequence). Trimming cost V 1 base and J 7 bases, with 4 bases left between them. The CDR3 has 12 amino acids. CDR3: CATSRAVGELFF. In DNA, the CDR3 is TGTGCCACCAGCAGAGCGGTCGGGGAGCTGTTTTTT. The full variable domain, its missing parts supplied by reference TRBV15 and TRBJ2-2, is DAMVIQNPRYQVTQFGKPVTLSCSQTLNHNVMYWYQQKSSQAPKLLFHYYDKDFNNEADTPDNFQSRRPNTSFCFLDIRSPGLGDTAMYLCATSRAVGELFFGEGSRLTVL.

J is TRBJ1-6 and V is TRBV16; 9 nucleotides align to TRBD1. Germline V gene data show CDR1 as KGHSY and CDR2 as FQNENV. The CDR3 is 17 residues long. V lost 2 bases and J lost 8; bases outside the gene matches: 10. This CDR3 reads CASSQARYRGRDSPLHF. CDR3 coding DNA: TGTGCCAGCAGCCAAGCGCGTTACAGGGGGCGCGATTCACCCCTCCACTTT. The whole variable domain, filled in from reference TRBV16 and TRBJ1-6, reads GEEVAQTPKHLVRGEGQKAKLYCAPIKGHSYVFWYQQVLKNEFKFLISFQNENVFDETGMPKERFSAKCLPNSPCSLEIQATKLEDSAVYFCASSQARYRGRDSPLHFGNGTRLTVT.

This chain links TRBV13 with TRBJ1-1; D not resolved. This CDR3 region has 15 residues. Germline values: CDR1 PRHDT, CDR2 FYEKMQ (reference sequence). V was trimmed by 5 bases and J by 7 bases, leaving 20 bases between them. The CDR3 DNA reads as TGTGCCAGCAGCCCCGTATGGAGGTACGACGGTGAAGCTTTCTTT. Protein sequence: CASSPVWRYDGEAFF. Drawing the rest from reference TRBV13 and TRBJ1-1, the complete variable domain is AAGVIQSPRHLIKEKRETATLKCYPIPRHDTVYWYQQGPGQDPQFLISFYEKMQSDKGSIPDRFSAQQFSDYHSELNMSSLELGDSALYFCASSPVWRYDGEAFFGQGTRLTVV.